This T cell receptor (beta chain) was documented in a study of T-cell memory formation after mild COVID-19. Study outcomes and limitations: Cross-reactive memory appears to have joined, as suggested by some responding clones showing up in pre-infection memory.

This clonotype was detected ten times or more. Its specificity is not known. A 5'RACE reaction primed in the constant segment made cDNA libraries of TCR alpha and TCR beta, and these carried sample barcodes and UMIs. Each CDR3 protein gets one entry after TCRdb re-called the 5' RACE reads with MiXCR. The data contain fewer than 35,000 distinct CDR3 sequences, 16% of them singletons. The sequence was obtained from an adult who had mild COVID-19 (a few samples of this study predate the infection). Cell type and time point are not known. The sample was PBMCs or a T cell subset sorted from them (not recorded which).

The CDR3 spells CASTTGSTSGVYEQYF. Written as DNA, the CDR3 is TGTGCCAGCACCACAGGATCGACTAGCGGAGTTTACGAGCAGTACTTC. The J gene is TRBJ2-7, the V gene TRBV6-2 or TRBV6-3; 9 positions agree with TRBD2. Germline CDR1 reads MNHEY; CDR2 reads SVGEGT. This CDR3 spans 16 amino acids. The V gene end was trimmed by 7 bases and the J gene end by 4 bases; junction bases not matched to a gene: 14.